These 12 T cell receptor beta chains came from one sample sequenced in a study of cytomegalovirus exposure and HLA in healthy donors. The PCR ran on 60 Vbeta and 13 Jbeta primers. The assay was immunoSEQ multiplex PCR, and TCRdb's table has in-frame clones only and misses some. The repertoire has about 62,000 clones, approximately 89% of them found once; the top ten carry approximately 1.5%. Sample: PBMCs. The receptors shown here come from a man aged 18-30 years in good health and CMV-seronegative.

The CDR3 is CATTMTGANSPLHF. CDR3 nucleotide sequence: TGTGCCACCACCATGACAGGAGCTAATTCACCCCTCCACTTT. The chain joins TRBV15 to TRBJ1-6; D might be TRBD1 (6 bases). In germline, CDR1 is LNHNV, CDR2 YYDKDF (reference sequence). CDR3 length equals 14 residues. Trimming stripped 7 bases from V and 6 bases from J, with 13 bases between.

The genes are TRBV5-1 and TRBJ1-6; D uncertain. The germline V and J ends were trimmed by 0 bases and 11 bases, with 24 bases remaining between them. The germline V gene has CDR1 SGHRS and CDR2 YFSETQ. The CDR3 consists of 18 residues. DNA of the CDR3: TGCGCCAGCAGCTTGGATGTTGGCCGTTACCCACAGCCGCCACCCCTCCACTTT. This codes for CASSLDVGRYPQPPPLHF. The complete variable domain, with remaining parts taken from reference TRBV5-1 and TRBJ1-6, reads KAGVTQTPRYLIKTRGQQVTLSCSPISGHRSVSWYQQTPGQGLQFLFEYFSETQRNKGNFPGRFSGRQFSNSRSEMNVSTLELGDSALYLCASSLDVGRYPQPPPLHFGNGTRLTVT.

The rearrangement joins TRBV5-1 to TRBJ1-4; TRBD1 matches at 7 bases. This CDR3 has 14 amino acids. The trim removed 4 bases at V and 7 bases at J, leaving 7 bases unmatched. Germline CDR1 and CDR2: SGHRS and YFSETQ. This chain's CDR3 is CASSPRGQGEKLFF. In DNA, the CDR3 is TGCGCCAGCAGCCCTAGGGGGCAAGGTGAAAAACTGTTTTTT.

This clone has only one observation. The V and J genes are TRBV12-5 and TRBJ2-4, with 8 bases matching TRBD2. J gave up 6 bases and V 5 bases, and 6 bases lay outside the gene matches. Germline loops: CDR1 LGHNT, CDR2 FRNRAP. The CDR3 extends over 14 amino acids. CDR3 residues: CASGPPGGGNIQYF. The CDR3 DNA sequence: TGTGCTAGTGGTCCGCCCGGGGGGGGAAACATTCAGTACTTC.

The chain carries TRBV6-5 and TRBJ1-2; tentative D call: TRBD1 (5 bases). The CDR3 contains 14 residues. The V end was cut by 8 bases, the J end by 1 base, with 14 bases between. Germline V CDR1 and CDR2: MNHEY, SVGAGI. CDR3 coding DNA: TGTGCCAGCTTACCGACAGCTAATAACTATGGCTACACCTTC. Its protein product is CASLPTANNYGYTF.

As for this clone: Other DNA sequences in the sample encode the same CDR3. V is TRBV4-1 and J is TRBJ1-4; D uncertain. The V end was cut by 3 bases, the J end by 6 bases, with 5 bases between. In germline, CDR1 is MGHRA, CDR2 YSYEKL. The CDR3 loop spans 12 amino acids. CDR3 bases: TGCGCCAGCAGCCAGGGAGATGAAAAACTGTTTTTT. Its translation: CASSQGDEKLFF.

The CDR3 DNA sequence: TGTGCCTCGGGAATCAATCAGCCCCAGCATTTT. Translated: CASGINQPQHF. The chain combines TRBV6-6 with TRBJ1-5; no definite D call. V was clipped by 11 bases and J by 3 bases, with 8 bases between them. Germline loops: CDR1 MNHNY, CDR2 SVGAGI (reference sequence). The CDR3 length is 11 residues.

As for this clone: A junction end diverges from the germline sequence, so it may reflect a read error. This sequence joins TRBV4-2 and TRBJ2-4; the match to TRBD1 covers 7 bases. The germline gives CDR1 LGHNA, CDR2 YNFKEQ. The CDR3 runs to 11 residues. As DNA, the CDR3 is TGTGCCAGCAGCCAAGTTCAACAGGGGCGCTTC. Translating it yields CASSQVQQGRF.

The gene calls are TRBV4-1 and TRBJ1-1, with unresolved D. V was cut by 3 bases and J by 4 bases, with 6 bases left in between. The CDR3 is made up of 12 amino acids. Germline assignment: CDR1 MGHRA and CDR2 YSYEKL. As DNA, the CDR3 is TGCGCCAGCAGCCACTCCAGCACTGAAGCTTTCTTT. Translating it yields CASSHSSTEAFF.

The chain couples TRBV7-9 to TRBJ2-3; D perhaps matches TRBD2 (7 bases). Trimming removed 5 bases at V and 3 bases at J, with 15 bases between. CDR3 length: 15 amino acids. CDR1 and CDR2 (germline): SEHNR, FQNEAQ (reference sequence). The CDR3 reads CASSPVGGATDTQYF. The CDR3 region has the DNA TGTGCCAGCAGCCCCGTGGGGGGGGCGACAGATACGCAGTATTTT.

The chain links TRBV7-5 to TRBJ2-7; the table gives TRBD1 as D, unverified against the DNA. TRBV7-5 is a pseudogene. CDR3 length equals 12 residues. The CDR3, as DNA: TGTGCCAGAAAAGGGGGCGAATACGAGCAGTACTTC. Its translation: CARKGGEYEQYF.

The chain joins TRBV5-4 to TRBJ1-1; D gene uncertain. Germline assignment: CDR1 SGHNT and CDR2 YYREEE (reference sequence). The length of the CDR3 is 14 residues. V lost 4 bases and J 0 bases, leaving 10 bases between the germline ends. This chain's CDR3 is CASSKGVMNTEAFF. CDR3 sequence (DNA): TGTGCCAGCAGCAAGGGAGTTATGAACACTGAAGCTTTCTTT.